The clone carrying this T cell receptor beta chain was counted only a few times. The antigen is undetermined. These data come from a study of beta chain features in type 1 diabetes. Points from the study as a whole: Shortening that was moderate but significant affected the TCRB CDR3s of Type 1 diabetes patients in all four CD4+ subsets. Researchers reported that naive, central memory and Treg TCRB repertoires appeared more similar in patients than in healthy donors. Patients and controls would be equally affected if PCR favored shorter templates. There was no resolution here of whether HLA type influences TCRB rearrangement.

Trimming took off 4 bases at V and 4 bases at J, with 16 bases between the two ends. This CDR3 contains 15 residues. Germline V CDR1 and CDR2: KGHSH, LQKENI. The entirety of the isolated RNA underwent reverse transcription, so expressed TCRB transcripts were sequenced. Produced via immunoSEQ multiplex PCR; TCRdb's table is partial and in-frame only. The data contain under 400,000 clones, 10% to 15% of them singletons. J is TRBJ1-1 and V is TRBV18; D is ambiguous. The sequenced sample consisted of naive CD4+ T cells from blood. The TCR comes from a woman younger than 35 with type 1 diabetes. The CDR3 reads CASSQEYSGSTEAFF. DNA of the CDR3: TGTGCCAGCTCACAAGAATACAGTGGGAGCACTGAAGCTTTCTTT.